This T cell receptor (beta chain) derives from a study of human T cells and chemical hapten exposure. The study's findings and limits: Alopecia was present in the donors, so their immune response may differ from healthy people's. Patch test score rose with PT1 expanded TCR count, significant at thresholds 8, 16 and 32, not 4. No change in TCRs above 1 in 1000 frequency was produced by DPC sensitization.

MiXCR, applied by TCRdb to the RACE reads, yields one record per CDR3 protein. The sample comprises over 65,000 distinct CDR3 sequences, over 8.5% of which are singletons, and 1.4% rests with the top ten. Regarding this clonotype: Its antigen is still unknown.

Germline assignment: CDR1 SGHVS and CDR2 FNYEAQ. The CDR3 sequence is 15 residues long. The V gene lost 4 bases and the J gene lost 8 bases, with 15 bases spanning the gap. Time point meaning: patch test 3, about 24 weeks after DPC sensitization. Treatment specified: therapeutic diphenylcyclopropenone sensitization with weekly scalp DPC. The sample consisted of whole blood, taken in connection with sensitization to the hapten diphenylcyclopropenone (DPC). The receptor was derived from a woman in her forties or fifties with alopecia areata. Some clones in this sample may be carry-over from other donors' samples. The genes are TRBV7-6 and TRBJ1-6; D gene unclear. DNA for the CDR3: TGTGCCAGCAGCTCAGAGGGAGAATCCCATTCACCCCTCCACTTT. This codes for CASSSEGESHSPLHF.